What follows are 32 T cell receptor beta chains derived from one specimen sequenced in a study of T cell responses to AZD1222 COVID-19 vaccine. Some clones are missing from TCRdb's copy, which holds only in-frame ones; the method was immunoSEQ multiplex PCR. The sample records tens of thousands of clones, roughly 75% being singletons. The specimen comprised peripheral blood, sampled on day 0 of AZD1222 vaccination. The receptor source for this set is an adult in good health.

The chain combines TRBV15 with TRBJ2-3, with no clear D. Germline V gives CDR1 LNHNV, CDR2 YYDKDF (reference sequence). There are 15 residues in the CDR3. The V gene lost 4 bases and the J gene lost 0 bases, with 11 bases spanning the gap. CDR3 loop: CATSKRSGSTDTQYF. The CDR3 DNA follows: TGTGCCACCAGCAAGAGGTCCGGGAGCACAGATACGCAGTATTTT.

This chain uses TRBV21-1 with TRBJ2-7; TRBD2 reflects the table's D call only, with no check against the DNA. TRBV21-1 is classified as a pseudogene. This CDR3 is built from 15 residues. The CDR3 DNA follows: TGTGCCAGCAGCAAAGATGGGGTCGGAGGCGAAGAGCAGTACTTC. Translation gives CASSKDGVGGEEQYF.

This sequence joins TRBV11-3 and TRBJ1-3; D not certain. Trimming shortened V by 0 bases and J by 0 bases, and 12 bases separated the two germline ends. Germline values: CDR1 SGHNT, CDR2 YENEEA. The CDR3 contains 17 residues. CDR3: CASSLESGRSSGNTIYF. The CDR3 DNA reads TGTGCCAGCAGCTTAGAGAGCGGCAGGAGCTCTGGAAACACCATATATTTT.

V is TRBV7-9 and J is TRBJ1-6, with D unclear. CDR1 is SEHNR, CDR2 FQNEAQ, per germline (reference sequence). The CDR3 length is 14 residues. The germline V and J ends were trimmed by 3 bases and 8 bases, with 11 bases remaining between them. The CDR3 bases are TGTGCCAGCAGCTTTACAGACGGATATTCACCCCTCCACTTT. Translation: CASSFTDGYSPLHF.

This sequence joins TRBV14 and TRBJ2-1; D is undetermined. V was clipped by 1 base and J by 7 bases, with 11 bases between them. Germline values: CDR1 SGHDN, CDR2 FVKESK. The CDR3 has 14 residues. The DNA for the CDR3 is TGTGCCAGCAGCCAAGGTTCTACTGGAAATGAGCAGTTCTTC. It encodes CASSQGSTGNEQFF.

The chain is built from TRBV15 and TRBJ1-3; D is uncertain. Germline CDR1 LNHNV, CDR2 YYDKDF (reference sequence). The CDR3 runs 15 residues. Deletions cut 0 bases from V and 0 bases from J, with 6 bases between. This CDR3 is CATSRDGSSGNTIYF. In DNA form, the CDR3 reads TGTGCCACCAGCAGAGACGGTAGCTCTGGAAACACCATATATTTT.

This chain links TRBV6-6 with TRBJ1-1; perhaps TRBD1 as D (5 bases). From germline, CDR1 is MNHNY and CDR2 SVGAGI (reference sequence). The CDR3 runs to 14 residues. V was trimmed by 0 bases and J by 1 base, leaving 6 bases between them. CDR3 DNA: TGTGCCAGCAGTTACTCGACAGCGAACACTGAAGCTTTCTTT. Translated, it gives CASSYSTANTEAFF.

The rearrangement uses TRBV11-2 and TRBJ2-5; D is possibly TRBD1 or TRBD2 (6 bases each). V lost 1 base, J lost 5 bases, and 14 bases lay in between. This CDR3 spans 15 amino acids. In germline, CDR1 is SGHAT, CDR2 FQNNGV. CDR3 residues: CASSLASPGAETQYF. The CDR3 DNA follows: TGTGCCAGCAGCTTAGCCTCCCCGGGGGCTGAGACCCAGTACTTC.

CDR3 residues: CASSYSNERNTEAFF. Written as DNA, the CDR3 is TGTGCCAGCAGTTACTCGAATGAGAGGAACACTGAAGCTTTCTTT. This sequence joins TRBV6-5 and TRBJ1-1; D is uncertain. In germline, CDR1 is MNHEY, CDR2 SVGAGI. The CDR3 totals 15 residues. Trimming cost V 0 bases and J 1 base, with 9 bases left between them.

The chain couples TRBV4-3 to TRBJ1-1; possible D gene TRBD1, 5 bases. Germline V lookup: CDR1 LGHNA, CDR2 YSLEER. This CDR3 is 14 amino acids long. Deletions cut 4 bases from V and 2 bases from J, with 11 bases between. DNA of the CDR3: TGCGCCAGCAGCCGCCAGGGCAGAAACACTGAAGCTTTCTTT. Translation gives CASSRQGRNTEAFF.

This clone has only one observation. V and J are TRBV9 and TRBJ1-3; D uncertain. The V gene lost 4 bases and the J gene lost 0 bases, with 8 bases spanning the gap. CDR3 length equals 14 residues. Germline V gives CDR1 SGDLS, CDR2 YYNGEE. CDR3 nucleotide sequence: TGTGCCAGCAGCATTGGCAACTCTGGAAACACCATATATTTT. Its translation is CASSIGNSGNTIYF.

The V gene is TRBV28, the J gene TRBJ1-3, with 8 bases aligning to TRBD1. Losses at the gene ends were 11 bases for V and 2 bases for J; bases not matched to a gene: 8. This CDR3 spans 14 amino acids. Germline V gives CDR1 MDHEN, CDR2 SYDVKM. CDR3 loop: CASITGGAGNTIYF. CDR3 sequence (DNA): TGTGCCTCCATTACAGGGGGGGCTGGAAACACCATATATTTT.

The V call is TRBV19, the J call TRBJ2-1; no clear D gene. CDR3 length equals 13 residues. With 3 bases removed from V and 9 bases from J, the gap between germline ends came to 12 bases. In germline, CDR1 is LNHDA, CDR2 SQIVND (reference sequence). CDR3 amino acids: CASSIMARSEQFF. DNA of the CDR3: TGTGCCAGTAGTATTATGGCCCGAAGTGAGCAGTTCTTC.

This rearrangement joins TRBV19 to TRBJ1-2; D is perhaps TRBD1 (5 bases). The V gene's germline CDR1 is LNHDA and CDR2 SQIVND (reference sequence). V gave up 7 bases and J gave up 8 bases, with 14 bases separating them. The CDR3 runs 12 residues. This CDR3 is CASNEQGGGYTF. The CDR3 DNA follows: TGTGCCAGTAACGAGCAGGGAGGCGGCTACACCTTC.

The chain is built from TRBV14 and TRBJ2-5; no firm D call. Germline V gene lookup returns CDR1 SGHDN and CDR2 FVKESK. V was cut by 3 bases and J by 4 bases, with 15 bases left in between. The length of the CDR3 is 15 residues. CDR3 DNA sequence: TGTGCCAGCAGCCAGGGCTTGGGCCTCCGAGAGACCCAGTACTTC. Translation: CASSQGLGLRETQYF.

This chain uses TRBV5-4 with TRBJ2-7; a weak D match, TRBD2 (6 bases). The length of the CDR3 is 15 residues. Trimming removed 0 bases from V and 2 bases from J, with 12 bases in between. Germline V gene sequence: CDR1 SGHNT, CDR2 YYREEE (reference sequence). CDR3: CASSLEAGGTYEQYF. CDR3 nucleotide sequence: TGTGCCAGCAGCTTGGAGGCTGGCGGGACCTACGAGCAGTACTTC.

The J gene is TRBJ2-7, the V gene TRBV28; TRBD1 agrees at 7 bases. Germline loops: CDR1 MDHEN, CDR2 SYDVKM. V dropped 4 bases and J dropped 5; count of bases not matched to a gene: 2. The CDR3 runs 12 residues. The CDR3 coding sequence is TGTGCCAGCAGTTCGACAGGGAACGAGCAGTACTTC. Amino acids: CASSSTGNEQYF.

V is TRBV6-2 or TRBV6-3 and J is TRBJ2-7, with 7 positions matching TRBD1. Trimming took 0 bases from V and 6 from J; bases not matched to a gene: 8. The germline V gene encodes CDR1 MNHEY and CDR2 SVGEGT. This CDR3 contains 15 residues. The CDR3 coding sequence is TGTGCCAGCAGTTACTCCCTAGAGAGGGGGCGCGAGCAGTACTTC. Translating gives CASSYSLERGREQYF.

CDR3 nucleotide sequence: TGTGCCAGCAGGCCGGAGGGGCTGGCAGATACGCAGTATTTT. Protein: CASRPEGLADTQYF. This chain uses TRBV2 with TRBJ2-3; possible D gene TRBD2, 6 bases. Germline CDR1 reads SNHLY; CDR2 reads FYNNEI. The CDR3 has 14 amino acids. V gave up 6 bases and J gave up 4 bases, with 14 bases separating them.

This clone was seen once. This chain joins TRBV7-3 and TRBJ2-1, with 11 bases fitting TRBD1. Germline V gene lookup returns CDR1 SGHTA and CDR2 FQGTGA. V gave up 3 bases and J gave up 9 bases; unmatched junction bases: 7. The CDR3 extends over 15 amino acids. The CDR3 region has the DNA TGTGCCAGCAGCTTGGGACAGGGGGTAGTCAGTGAGCAGTTCTTC. Translation gives CASSLGQGVVSEQFF.

The chain recombines TRBV7-9 with TRBJ2-1; no definite D call. Germline loops: CDR1 SEHNR, CDR2 FQNEAQ (reference sequence). This CDR3 has 14 amino acids. The V gene lost 1 base and the J gene lost 6 bases, with 10 bases spanning the gap. This CDR3 reads CASSLVGGSNEQFF. The CDR3 DNA reads as TGTGCCAGCAGCTTAGTGGGCGGTAGCAATGAGCAGTTCTTC.

The chain is built from TRBV9 and TRBJ1-6; the D gene is possibly TRBD1 (5 bases). Trimming pared 3 bases from V and 8 bases from J, leaving 12 bases between. The CDR3 loop spans 14 amino acids. Germline V CDR1 and CDR2: SGDLS, YYNGEE. DNA for the CDR3: TGTGCCAGCAGCGGCCGGGACGGAGATTCACCCCTCCACTTT. Its translation is CASSGRDGDSPLHF.

This chain joins TRBV2 and TRBJ1-2; 10 nucleotides agree with TRBD1. CDR1 is SNHLY, CDR2 FYNNEI, per germline. This CDR3 spans 13 amino acids. V shed 8 bases and J 4 bases; nucleotides not matched to a gene: 4. In DNA, the CDR3 is TGTGCCAGCCGTTGGACAGGGGGCTATGGCTACACCTTC. Protein product: CASRWTGGYGYTF.

The chain couples TRBV7-3 to TRBJ1-1; 12 nucleotides line up with TRBD1. The CDR3 sequence is 18 residues long. Per the germline V gene, CDR1 is SGHTA and CDR2 is FQGTGA. The V gene end was trimmed by 7 bases and the J gene end by 4 bases; junction bases not matched to a gene: 16. The CDR3 spells CASINLDGTGGRGTEAFF. The CDR3 DNA reads TGTGCCAGCATCAACCTGGATGGGACAGGGGGCCGGGGCACTGAAGCTTTCTTT.

The chain links TRBV5-4 to TRBJ2-5; possibly TRBD1 for D (7 bases). CDR3 length: 15 amino acids. Trimming took 4 bases from V and 6 from J, leaving 19 bases between them. CDR1 and CDR2 (germline): SGHNT, YYREEE (reference sequence). CDR3 residues: CASSTGDRPEKTQYF. CDR3 DNA sequence: TGTGCCAGCAGCACGGGGGACAGACCCGAAAAGACCCAGTACTTC.

The chain employs TRBV2 and TRBJ2-5; D possibly matches TRBD1 or TRBD2 (7 bases each). Per germline, CDR1 SNHLY and CDR2 FYNNEI. The CDR3 loop spans 14 amino acids. V was shortened by 1 base and J by 4 bases, with 10 bases between the two germline ends. CDR3 bases: TGTGCCAGCAGTGAAGGCAGGGGGGGAGAGACCCAGTACTTC. Amino acids: CASSEGRGGETQYF.

This clone has only one observation. In the same sample, other DNA sequences code for this CDR3. The chain is built from TRBV6-5 and TRBJ1-2; D uncertain. The germline gives CDR1 MNHEY, CDR2 SVGAGI. V lost 0 bases to trimming and J lost 4 bases, with 9 bases between them. The CDR3 contains 14 residues. The CDR3 loop reads CASSYSRTGYGYTF. Here the CDR3 DNA reads TGTGCCAGCAGTTACTCCAGGACGGGCTATGGCTACACCTTC.

This chain connects TRBV19 to TRBJ1-4, with D unresolved. Germline loops: CDR1 LNHDA, CDR2 SQIVND (reference sequence). This CDR3 contains 11 residues. Trimming shortened V by 9 bases and J by 10 bases, and 12 bases separated the two germline ends. The CDR3 coding sequence is TGTGCCAGCGCGCTCGGTGGAAAACTGTTTTTT. Translated, it gives CASALGGKLFF.

V is TRBV28 and J is TRBJ1-1; 10 bases align to TRBD1. Germline V CDR1 and CDR2: MDHEN, SYDVKM. CDR3 length: 15 amino acids. Trimming cost V 6 bases and J 4 bases; bases outside gene matches: 8. CDR3 sequence: CASRGRGQGSTEAFF. CDR3 DNA sequence: TGTGCCAGCAGGGGCCGGGGACAGGGGTCCACTGAAGCTTTCTTT. The whole variable domain, filled in from reference TRBV28 and TRBJ1-1, reads DVKVTQSSRYLVKRTGEKVFLECVQDMDHENMFWYRQDPGLGLRLIYFSYDVKMKEKGDIPEGYSVSREKKERFSLILESASTNQTSMYLCASRGRGQGSTEAFFGQGTRLTVV.

The chain combines TRBV25-1 with TRBJ1-1; D is perhaps TRBD1 (5 bases). The CDR3 runs 16 residues. V lost 6 bases and J 2 bases, leaving 19 bases between the germline ends. From germline, CDR1 is MGHDK and CDR2 SYGVNS. CDR3 DNA sequence: TGTGCCAGCAGCTATCCAGGGATTGAAGGTAACACTGAAGCTTTCTTT. This sequence encodes CASSYPGIEGNTEAFF.

The chain recombines TRBV18 with TRBJ1-2; D is unclear. V lost 2 bases and J lost 5, with 12 bases in between. The CDR3 sequence is 14 residues long. CDR1 and CDR2 from the germline V gene are KGHSH and LQKENI. CDR3 nucleotide sequence: TGTGCCAGCTCACCATTCGAGCAGGAGTATGGCTACACCTTC. It yields the protein CASSPFEQEYGYTF.

The chain employs TRBV7-2 and TRBJ2-3; 9 nucleotides line up with TRBD1. Unmatched junction bases numbered 8, after V lost 5 bases and J lost 2 bases. Germline assignment: CDR1 SGHTA and CDR2 FQGNSA. The CDR3 runs 16 residues. This CDR3 reads CASSPTGGAFTDTQYF. The CDR3 coding sequence is TGTGCCAGCAGCCCTACAGGGGGCGCTTTCACAGATACGCAGTATTTT.